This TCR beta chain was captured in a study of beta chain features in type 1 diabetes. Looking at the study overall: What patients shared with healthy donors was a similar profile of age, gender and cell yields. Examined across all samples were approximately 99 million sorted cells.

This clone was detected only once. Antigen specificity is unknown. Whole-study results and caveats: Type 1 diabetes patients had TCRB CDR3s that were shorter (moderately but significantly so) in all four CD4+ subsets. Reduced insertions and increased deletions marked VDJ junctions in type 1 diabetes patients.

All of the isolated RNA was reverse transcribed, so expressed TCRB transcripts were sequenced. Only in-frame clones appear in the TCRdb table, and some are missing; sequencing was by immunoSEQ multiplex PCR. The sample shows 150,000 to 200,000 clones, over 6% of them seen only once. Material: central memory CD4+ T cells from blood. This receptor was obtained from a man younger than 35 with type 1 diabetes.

CDR3 in DNA: TGTGCCAGCAGCCTGGGGACAAGGTATGGACCCCTCCACTTT. Translated: CASSLGTRYGPLHF. V gene TRBV11-2 combines with J gene TRBJ1-6; the D gene is possibly TRBD1 (6 bases). Trimming removed 5 bases from V and 12 bases from J, with 17 bases in between. Germline V gene data show CDR1 as SGHAT and CDR2 as FQNNGV. This CDR3 region has 14 residues.